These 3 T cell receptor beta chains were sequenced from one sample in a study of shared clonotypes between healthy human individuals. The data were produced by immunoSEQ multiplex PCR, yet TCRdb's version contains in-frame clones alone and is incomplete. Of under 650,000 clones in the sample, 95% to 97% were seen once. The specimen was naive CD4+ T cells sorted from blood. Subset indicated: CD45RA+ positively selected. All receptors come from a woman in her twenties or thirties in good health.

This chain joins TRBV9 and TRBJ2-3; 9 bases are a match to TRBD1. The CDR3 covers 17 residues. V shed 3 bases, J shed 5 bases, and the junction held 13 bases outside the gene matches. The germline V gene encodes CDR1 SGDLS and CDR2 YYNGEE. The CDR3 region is CASSATHRGPSKDTQYF. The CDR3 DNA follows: TGTGCCAGCAGCGCCACCCACAGGGGGCCAAGTAAAGATACGCAGTATTTT.

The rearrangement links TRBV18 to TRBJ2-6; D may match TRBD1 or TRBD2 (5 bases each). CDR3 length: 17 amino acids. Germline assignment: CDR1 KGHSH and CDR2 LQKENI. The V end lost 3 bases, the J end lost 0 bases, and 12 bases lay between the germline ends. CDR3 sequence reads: CASSPGTGSSGANVLTF. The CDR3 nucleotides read TGTGCCAGCTCACCCGGGACGGGGAGCTCTGGGGCCAACGTCCTGACTTTC.

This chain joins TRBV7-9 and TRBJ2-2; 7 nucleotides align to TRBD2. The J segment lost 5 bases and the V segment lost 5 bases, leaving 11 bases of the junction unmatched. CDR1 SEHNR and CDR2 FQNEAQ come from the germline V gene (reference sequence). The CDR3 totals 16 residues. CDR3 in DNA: TGTGCCAGCAGCCCTCTGAGCGGGACCCAGACCGGGGAGCTGTTTTTT. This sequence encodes CASSPLSGTQTGELFF.